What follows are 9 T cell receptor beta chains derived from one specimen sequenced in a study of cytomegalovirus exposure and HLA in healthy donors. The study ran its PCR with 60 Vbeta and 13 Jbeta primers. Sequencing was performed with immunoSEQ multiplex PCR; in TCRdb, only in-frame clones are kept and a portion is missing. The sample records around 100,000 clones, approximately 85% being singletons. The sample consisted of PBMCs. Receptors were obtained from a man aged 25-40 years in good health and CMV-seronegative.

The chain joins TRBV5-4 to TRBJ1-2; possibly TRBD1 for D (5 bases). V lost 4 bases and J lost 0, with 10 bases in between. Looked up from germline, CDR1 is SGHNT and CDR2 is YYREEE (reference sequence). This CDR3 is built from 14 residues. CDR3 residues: CASSPTDTNYGYTF. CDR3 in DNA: TGTGCCAGCAGCCCGACAGATACTAACTATGGCTACACCTTC.

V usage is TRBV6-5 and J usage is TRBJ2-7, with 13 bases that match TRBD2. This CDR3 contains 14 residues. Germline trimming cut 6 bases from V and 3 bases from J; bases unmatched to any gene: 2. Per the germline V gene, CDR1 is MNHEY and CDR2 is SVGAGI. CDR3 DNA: TGTGCCAGCAGACGGACTAGCGGGGGCTACGAGCAGTACTTC. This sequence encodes CASRRTSGGYEQYF.

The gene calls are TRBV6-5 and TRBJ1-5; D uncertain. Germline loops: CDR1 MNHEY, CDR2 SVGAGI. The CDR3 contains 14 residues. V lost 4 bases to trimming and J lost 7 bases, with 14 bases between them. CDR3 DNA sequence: TGTGCCAGCAGTTTAGGTGGAGGGAACCAGCCCCAGCATTTT. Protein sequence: CASSLGGGNQPQHF.

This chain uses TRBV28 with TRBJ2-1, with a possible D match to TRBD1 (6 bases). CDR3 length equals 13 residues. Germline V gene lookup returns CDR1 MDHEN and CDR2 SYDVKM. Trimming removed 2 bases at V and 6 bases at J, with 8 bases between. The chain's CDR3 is CASSLGQTNEQFF. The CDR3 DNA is TGTGCCAGCAGTTTAGGACAGACCAATGAGCAGTTCTTC.

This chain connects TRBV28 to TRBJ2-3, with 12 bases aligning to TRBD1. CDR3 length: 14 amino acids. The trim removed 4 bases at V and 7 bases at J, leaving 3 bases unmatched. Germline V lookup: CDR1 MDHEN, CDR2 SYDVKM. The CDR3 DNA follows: TGTGCCAGCAGTTGGGGACAGGGGGCGAATACGCAGTATTTT. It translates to CASSWGQGANTQYF.

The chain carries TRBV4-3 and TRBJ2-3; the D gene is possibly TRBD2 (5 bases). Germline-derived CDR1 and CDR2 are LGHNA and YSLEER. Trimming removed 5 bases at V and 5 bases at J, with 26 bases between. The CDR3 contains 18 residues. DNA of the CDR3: TGCGCCAGCAGCATACCCGATGAGGTAGCGAGCGCGGGAGATACGCAGTATTTT. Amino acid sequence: CASSIPDEVASAGDTQYF.

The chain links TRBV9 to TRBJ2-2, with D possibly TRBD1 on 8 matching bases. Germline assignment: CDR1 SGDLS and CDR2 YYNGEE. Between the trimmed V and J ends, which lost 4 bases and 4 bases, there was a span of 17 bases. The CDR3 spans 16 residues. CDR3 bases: TGTGCCAGCAGCACACGACAGGGGAGGGTCACCGGGGAGCTGTTTTTT. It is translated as CASSTRQGRVTGELFF.

The CDR3 loop reads CASSVGGQLSGNTIYF. CDR3 in DNA: TGTGCCAGCAGCGTAGGCGGACAGCTAAGCGGAAACACCATATATTTT. The chain is built from TRBV9 and TRBJ1-3, with D tentatively TRBD1 (6 bases). The CDR3 totals 16 residues. V gave up 0 bases and J gave up 4 bases, with 14 bases separating them. Germline V CDR1 and CDR2: SGDLS, YYNGEE.

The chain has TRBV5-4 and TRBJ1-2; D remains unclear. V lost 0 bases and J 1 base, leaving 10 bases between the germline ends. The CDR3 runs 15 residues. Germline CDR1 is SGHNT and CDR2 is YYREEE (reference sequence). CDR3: CASSLVGQINYGYTF. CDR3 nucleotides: TGTGCCAGCAGCTTGGTGGGCCAGATTAACTATGGCTACACCTTC.